The T cell receptor beta chain described here comes from a study of draining lymph node invasion in breast cancer (dated by TCRdb to 2018 to 2021). The study in broad terms: Histology and cytokeratin immunohistochemistry were used to diagnose nodal metastasis, and EpCAM/CD45 flow cytometry was used to confirm the diagnosis. Matched non-invaded and tumor-invaded tumor-draining lymph nodes plus the primary tumor were contributed by each patient, with both Treg and Tconv subsets profiled. The separate targeted TCR sequencing covered lymph nodes from about 5 patients, with primary tumors sequenced for three of those patients. A separate targeted assay used bulk TCR-beta CDR3 sequencing to compare sorted memory regulatory T cells with memory conventional CD4 T cells across breast cancer tissues.

A word on this clonotype: It has no known antigen specificity. Base qualities are not at hand, and no much larger clone is one base apart.

The V end loses 6 bases and the J end loses 0 bases, and a stretch of 12 bases separates them. Counted from cysteine to phenylalanine, this CDR3 has 15 amino acids. Only the CDR3 DNA is retained, 45 bases long and in frame from the first base. CD4+ CD45RA- CD25- cells were sorted as memory conventional CD4 T cells. Tumor-draining lymph nodes were classified as non-invaded or invaded according to absence or presence of metastatic tumor cells. Before staining and sorting, T cells were pre-enriched using a Miltenyi Pan T Cell isolation kit. Primary tumors were characterized by immunohistochemistry for estrogen receptor, progesterone receptor, HER2 and Ki-67. Fresh surgical tissue was processed within a few hours after surgery by cutting into small fragments. Tissue fragments were enzymatically digested with Liberase TL plus DNase for 20 to 25 minutes and were then filtered through a 40-micrometer strainer. Sorting used a BD FACS Aria II with about 96-99% purity, after DAPI live/dead staining. Sorted cells were lysed in TCL buffer and RNA was purified with a Norgen Single Cell RNA purification kit including DNase treatment.

Preparation of the library involved bulk RNA-seq. The sequencer was an Illumina HiSeq 2500. In the authors' own workflow: CDR3 sequences in the separate targeted TCR-seq dataset were extracted from raw reads and quantified using MiXCR version 2.1.5 with default parameters. TCR-beta clones in the separate targeted TCR-seq dataset were defined according to the combination of V gene, J gene and CDR3 sequence. For the separate targeted TCR-seq dataset, clones with fewer than three counts were filtered out, after which only the 90% most strongly expressed clones in each sample were kept. In the separate targeted TCR-seq dataset, Treg-Tconv overlap was calculated per tissue as the number of shared clones divided by the total number of Treg clones, multiplied by 100. Using fastp at Q25 and MiXCR, TCRdb reprocessed the public reads and kept productive beta chains. Entries are consolidated by CDR3 protein sequence, retaining the most common genes and DNA. The V and J calls follow TCRdb's processing rather than the paper's. The table for this sample lists 2,000 to 3,000 distinct CDR3 sequences; approximately 85% of them were counted only once. 1.6% of the sample belongs to the ten largest clones.

General findings and caveats noted by the study authors: In each tissue, about 14-25% of Treg TCRs were also present in Tconvs, a finding interpreted as suggesting peripheral induction of Tregs. Whether Treg conversion occurred in a given organ or whether converted Tregs recirculated between nodes and tumor could not be resolved from the data. TCRs shared between the Treg and Tconv subsets were viewed as suggestive of, but not proof of, a common clonal origin. Detection of some of the top 100 tumor clones in both invaded and non-invaded nodes suggests recirculation between tumor and draining nodes. The tumor top-100 clone tracking analysis was possible in only two patients. In the targeted TCR-seq data, Tregs appeared more clonally expanded than Tconvs in all tissues, and both subsets were less diverse in tumor than lymph nodes.

The sequence was collected from a female donor with luminal breast cancer. Recombination connected TRBV12-3 or TRBV12-4 to TRBJ1-3, with the D gene call left open. Input material: sorted memory CD4+ effector T cells from a lymph node. Interpreted using the paper, the cell subset or site label stands for: CD45RA-negative sorted CD4+ T cells (memory Tconv or effector/memory Treg). The CDR3 has the sequence CASSLAASSGNTIYF. At the DNA level, the sequence is TGTGCCAGCAGCCTCGCGGCCAGCTCTGGAAACACCATATATTTT.